Listed below are T cell receptor beta chains from one sample, sequenced in a study of graft-versus-host responses after intestinal transplantation. Antigen specificity for these receptors is unknown. Sequencing used immunoSEQ multiplex PCR; TCRdb keeps in-frame clones, though not all of them. The sample includes about 120,000 clones, around 95% of them seen just once. The source material was unstimulated CD8+ T cells sorted from spleen or lymph node cells, sampled before intestinal transplant. These receptors all stem from a human donor who received an intestinal transplant. Both conserved end residues are part of each CDR3. D genes are given only for firm matches. Size is stated for part of the rows, as once, few or many counts, or as a class when the clone is expanded.

14 . TRBJ2-7 . TRBV28 TGTGCCAGCAGTTTATTCCCAGGGAAGGACGAGCAGTACTTC CASSLFPGKDEQYF
15 . TRBJ2-7 once TRBV9 TGTGCCAGCAGCCAAGGGACTGGTAACTCCTACGAGCAGTACTTC CASSQGTGNSYEQYF
13 . TRBJ1-2 . TRBV6-5 TGTGCCAGCAGTCCTTCGGTGGACTATGGCTACACCTTC CASSPSVDYGYTF
15 . TRBJ1-2 . TRBV6-1 TGTGCCAGCAGTGGGAACAGGGCCGCTAACTATGGCTACACCTTC CASSGNRAANYGYTF
12 . TRBJ2-7 . TRBV7-6 TGTGCCAGCAGTTATAGGGCAGCTGAGCAGTACTTC CASSYRAAEQYF
13 . TRBJ2-7 . TRBV5-4 TGTGCCAGCACCTCTACGAGCTCCTACGAGCAGTACTTC CASTSTSSYEQYF
15 TRBD1 TRBJ2-7 . TRBV27 TGTGCCAGCAGTTTACGACAGGGGTCCTCCTACGAGCAGTACTTC CASSLRQGSSYEQYF
15 TRBD1 TRBJ1-2 . TRBV29-1 TGCAGCGTTGCGGACAGGGGTCTAGACGTGCATGGCTACACCTTC CSVADRGLDVHGYTF
13 . TRBJ1-1 . TRBV7-6 TGTGCCAGCAGGCCTCAAACGAACACTGAAGCTTTCTTT CASRPQTNTEAFF
14 . TRBJ2-7 . TRBV7-6 TGTGCCAGCAGCTTAAAGGAGGGTCCCTACGAGCAGTACTTC CASSLKEGPYEQYF
13 . TRBJ1-1 . TRBV6-1 TGTGCCAGCAGGGCGGCGGCCGGCACTGAAGCTTTCTTT CASRAAAGTEAFF
16 . TRBJ1-5 once TRBV6-1 TGTGCCAGCAGTGAAAATAGGAACAGGGTCGATCAGCCCCAGCATTTT CASSENRNRVDQPQHF
15 TRBD1 TRBJ2-1 . TRBV5-1 TGCGCCAGCAGCGACAGGGAGATTAACTACAATGAGCAGTTCTTC CASSDREINYNEQFF
15 . TRBJ1-3 . TRBV9 TGTGCCAGCAGCGTAGAGCCGAGGCCCGGAAACACCATATATTTT CASSVEPRPGNTIYF
13 . TRBJ1-6 . TRBV28 TGTGCCAGCAGTTTTCAGTCTCGGGCACCCCTCCACTTT CASSFQSRAPLHF
16 . TRBJ2-1 once TRBV9 TGTGCCAGCAGCGGATCCGGAGACTGGTCCTACAATGAGCAGTTCTTC CASSGSGDWSYNEQFF
14 . TRBJ2-7 . TRBV6-6 TGTGCCAGCAGTTACTCCGGGGGTAACTACGAGCAGTACTTC CASSYSGGNYEQYF
16 TRBD2 TRBJ2-3 . TRBV9 TGTGCCAGCAGCGAAGGGGGACTAGCGGGAGTAGATATGCAGTATTTT CASSEGGLAGVDMQYF
13 . TRBJ1-2 once TRBV6-5 TGTGCCAGCAGTTACCGCAGGGTAGACGGCTACACCTTC CASSYRRVDGYTF
13 TRBD2 TRBJ2-1 . TRBV2 TGTGCCAGCAGCCGGGAGGGCCTTAAGTGGCAGTTCTTC CASSREGLKWQFF
15 . TRBJ2-3 . TRBV11-3 TGTGCCAGCAGCTCTAGGGGGGCCTTCACAGATACGCAGTATTTT CASSSRGAFTDTQYF
15 . TRBJ1-2 . TRBV15 TGTGCCACCAGCAGAGATGAACAGGGTAGGGATGGCTACACCTTC CATSRDEQGRDGYTF
15 . TRBJ1-2 . TRBV6-5 TGTGCCAGCAGTTACTCGACCACTTTCAGGCATGGCTACACCTTC CASSYSTTFRHGYTF
17 TRBD2 TRBJ2-2 . TRBV19 TGCGCCAGTAGTAACTTTCCGGGACTAGCGGCAACCGGGGAGCTGTTTTTT CASSNFPGLAATGELFF
14 . TRBJ2-1 once TRBV29-1 TGCAGCGTGGTGCTAGGGAACTCCTACAATGAGCAGTTCTTC CSVVLGNSYNEQFF
14 TRBD2 TRBJ2-2 once TRBV7-3 TGTGCCAGCAGCTCGATAGCGGGAGCGGGGGAGCTGTTTTTT CASSSIAGAGELFF
14 . TRBJ2-5 . TRBV5-1 TGCGCCAGCAGCGTGGCACTATCCCAAGAGACCCAGTACTTC CASSVALSQETQYF
17 TRBD1 TRBJ1-2 . TRBV7-2 TGTGCCAGCAGTTCATCCGGGACAGGGTACAGGTACTATGGCTACACCTTC CASSSSGTGYRYYGYTF
16 TRBD2 TRBJ2-7 . TRBV4-1 TGCGCCAGCAGCCAATACCTAGCGGGAGTTTCCTACGAGCAGTACTTC CASSQYLAGVSYEQYF
15 . TRBJ1-3 . TRBV5-1 TGCGCCAGCAGCTTGTACAGCGACTCTGGAAACACCATATATTTT CASSLYSDSGNTIYF
15 . TRBJ2-3 . TRBV28 TGTGCCATCACCTCGGCAGGACTGCACACAGATACGCAGTATTTT CAITSAGLHTDTQYF
12 . TRBJ2-3 . TRBV27 TGTGCCAGCAGTACTAGCCCTGATACGCAGTATTTT CASSTSPDTQYF
15 . TRBJ1-2 . TRBV9 TGTGCCAGCAGCGCATCCCCGGGACGGATCTTAGGCTACACCTTC CASSASPGRILGYTF
16 TRBD2 TRBJ2-7 . TRBV27 TGTGCCAGCAGTTTATACGGCGGACTAGCGGGAGATGAGCAGTACTTC CASSLYGGLAGDEQYF
16 TRBD2 TRBJ2-1 . TRBV15 TGTGCCACCAGCAGACCAACGTCTAGCGGGAGCGCTGAGCAGTTCTTC CATSRPTSSGSAEQFF
11 . TRBJ2-1 . TRBV4-1 TGCGCCAGCAGCCATGCAAATGAGCAGTTCTTC CASSHANEQFF
15 . TRBJ2-3 . TRBV5-1 TGCGCCAGCAGATCAGGGTGGGGGAGCACAGATACGCAGTATTTT CASRSGWGSTDTQYF
16 . TRBJ2-1 . TRBV9 TGTGCCAGCAGCGTAGACGAGCGGAGGGGGGAAAATGAGCAGTTCTTC CASSVDERRGENEQFF
16 . TRBJ2-7 . TRBV28 TGTGCCAGCAGTTTCGGATCCCCGGGGCGGTCCTACGAGCAGTACTTC CASSFGSPGRSYEQYF
15 . TRBJ1-5 . TRBV4-1 TGCGCCAGCAGCCAAGATTGGGGCTGGCGTCAGCCCCAGCATTTT CASSQDWGWRQPQHF
16 TRBD1 TRBJ2-7 . TRBV19 TGTGCCAGTAGTATTCTCGGGACAGCTTTTTCCTACGAGCAGTACTTC CASSILGTAFSYEQYF
14 TRBD2 TRBJ2-5 few TRBV7-9 TGTGCCAGCCGAGCGGGGGAGGCGGGGGAGACCCAGTACTTC CASRAGEAGETQYF
17 TRBD2 TRBJ2-2 . TRBV7-2 TGTGCCAGCAGCTTAAGGGTAGCGGGAGGGAACACCGGGGAGCTGTTTTTT CASSLRVAGGNTGELFF
15 . TRBJ1-1 . TRBV4-2 TGTGCCAGCAGCCAAGAAGGGCAGTTAAACACTGAAGCTTTCTTT CASSQEGQLNTEAFF
15 . TRBJ2-1 . TRBV5-6 TGTGCCAGCAGCAAGCGGTCCGCCTCCTACAATGAGCAGTTCTTC CASSKRSASYNEQFF
16 TRBD1 TRBJ2-7 . TRBV2 TGTGCCAGCAGGGAAACAGGGGGCCTGGGCTCCTACGAGCAGTACTTC CASRETGGLGSYEQYF
15 . TRBJ2-1 . TRBV5-1 TGCGCCAGCAGCCTAGGAGGCGGGGTCTACAATGAGCAGTTCTTC CASSLGGGVYNEQFF
14 . TRBJ1-2 . TRBV2 TGTGCCAGCAGGCTTCCGGGACGGTACTATGGCTACACCTTC CASRLPGRYYGYTF
14 . TRBJ2-3 . TRBV7-7 TGTGCTAGCAGCTTAGGTCCCGGTCGAGATACGCAGTATTTT CASSLGPGRDTQYF